The clone carrying this T cell receptor (beta chain) was counted a few times. Germline V gene sequence: CDR1 MDHEN, CDR2 SYDVKM. The CDR3 totals 16 residues. V trimming: 6 bases; J trimming: 4 bases; junction bases outside the gene matches: 11. The data are from a study of blood T cell repertoires in COVID-19. TCRdb's copy holds only in-frame clones and misses some; the assay was immunoSEQ multiplex PCR. In the table there are about 180,000 clones, roughly 83% of which are singletons. The specimen sequenced was peripheral blood. The chain is built from TRBV28 and TRBJ2-1, with TRBD2 identical over 8 bases. The TCR sequence derives from a human donor in a cohort sampled during active COVID-19. The CDR3 DNA sequence: TGTGCCAGCAGGAGGGGGGGGACTAGTGTTTACAATGAGCAGTTCTTC. Translated: CASRRGGTSVYNEQFF.